One TCR beta chain is described in this entry. No antigen is known for it. This entry belongs to a study of T cell responses to AZD1222 COVID-19 vaccine. Notes on the study in general: The sample set comprised mostly white British donors with more females, and clonal diversity was possibly underestimated. Targeting of unmutated variant regions was reportedly seen in nearly half of spike-specific TCRs. Dominant at 160-218 and 743-854, vaccine-associated CD4 TCRs also spanned spike.

V lost 3 bases to trimming and J lost 1 base, with 11 bases between them. The V gene's germline CDR1 is MNHEY and CDR2 SMNVEV (reference sequence). The CDR3 has 15 residues. Assay used: immunoSEQ multiplex PCR; TCRdb lists only in-frame clones, some missing. Seen here are 80,000 to 95,000 clones, nearly 90% observed once, and the top ten hold 2.5% to 3%. Sample: peripheral blood, taken on day 0 of MenACWY control vaccination. The chain joins TRBV27 to TRBJ2-3; D might be TRBD2 (6 bases). The TCR comes from an adult in good health. CDR3 sequence reads: CASSLGASGTDTQYF. The CDR3 bases are TGTGCCAGCAGTTTGGGCGCTAGCGGCACAGATACGCAGTATTTT.